These 25 T cell receptor beta chains were sequenced from one sample in a study of blood T cells in healthy people across ages. The second PCR ran roughly 6 to 11 cycles with a sample-barcoded 5' primer and J-beta primers. From the 5' RACE reads, TCRdb called clonotypes with MiXCR, one entry per CDR3 protein. The sample comprises some 900,000 distinct CDR3 sequences, more than 25% of which are singletons, and 15% to 20% rests with the top ten. Material: blood. The receptors stem from a woman of 80 years or more in good health.

This chain joins TRBV19 and TRBJ1-1; D gene ambiguous. V lost 0 bases and J lost 5, with 7 bases in between. The length of the CDR3 is 13 residues. Per the germline V gene, CDR1 is LNHDA and CDR2 is SQIVND (reference sequence). The CDR3 sequence: CASSIDQETEAFF. DNA of the CDR3: TGTGCCAGTAGTATAGATCAGGAGACTGAAGCTTTCTTT.

The chain couples TRBV2 to TRBJ1-6; 8 nucleotides agree with TRBD1. This CDR3 is built from 15 residues. J lost 7 bases, V lost 4 bases, and 6 bases had no gene match. Germline V gives CDR1 SNHLY, CDR2 FYNNEI. The DNA of the CDR3 is TGTGCCAGCAGTGGAGGACAGGGTAGGAATTCACCCCTCCACTTT. Its translation is CASSGGQGRNSPLHF. The full variable domain, rest sourced from reference TRBV2 and TRBJ1-6, is EPEVTQTPSHQVTQMGQEVILRCVPISNHLYFYWYRQILGQKVEFLVSFYNNEISEKSEIFDDQFSVERPDGSNFTLKIRSTKLEDSAMYFCASSGGQGRNSPLHFGNGTRLTVT.

This clonotype was observed at least ten times. The chain joins TRBV20-1 to TRBJ2-1; TRBD1 agrees at 10 bases. The junction had 7 bases not matched to a gene; V was cut back by 6 bases and J by 5 bases. This CDR3 contains 14 residues. Germline lookup yields CDR1 DFQATT and CDR2 SNEGSKA (reference sequence). CDR3 sequence: CSAPGQGVDNEQFF. For the CDR3, the DNA is TGCAGTGCACCCGGACAGGGGGTAGACAATGAGCAGTTCTTC.

The chain combines TRBV7-8 with TRBJ1-5; D is unresolved. This CDR3 is 14 amino acids long. V was pared by 0 bases and J by 4 bases, with 7 bases between. The germline V gene encodes CDR1 SGHVS and CDR2 FQNEAQ. The CDR3 loop is CASSLAAQNQPQHF. CDR3 bases: TGTGCCAGCAGCTTAGCGGCGCAGAATCAGCCCCAGCATTTT.

The chain recombines TRBV5-5 with TRBJ1-1; no clear D. V was clipped by 4 bases and J by 7 bases, with 14 bases between them. Germline values: CDR1 SGHKS, CDR2 YYEKEE (reference sequence). The CDR3 consists of 13 residues. The CDR3 DNA reads as TGTGCCAGCAGCCTCCGGGAGGATCTTGAAGCTTTCTTT. It translates to CASSLREDLEAFF.

The table lists this clonotype with many counts. The V call is TRBV7-2, the J call TRBJ2-7; D is ambiguous. Trimming cost V 4 bases and J 0 bases, with 10 bases left between them. In germline, CDR1 is SGHTA, CDR2 FQGNSA. CDR3 length equals 14 residues. CDR3 bases: TGTGCCAGCAGCTCAACCATAAGCTCCTACGAGCAGTACTTC. This sequence encodes CASSSTISSYEQYF.

The V gene is TRBV5-1, the J gene TRBJ2-1, with D tentatively TRBD1 or TRBD2 (5 bases each). The CDR3 contains 16 residues. V lost 3 bases to trimming and J lost 0 bases, with 13 bases between them. Germline CDR1 is SGHRS and CDR2 is YFSETQ. CDR3 DNA sequence: TGCGCCAGCAGCTACGGGACGGAGAGCTCCTACAATGAGCAGTTCTTC. It is translated as CASSYGTESSYNEQFF. Filled out from reference TRBV5-1 and TRBJ2-1, the complete variable domain reads KAGVTQTPRYLIKTRGQQVTLSCSPISGHRSVSWYQQTPGQGLQFLFEYFSETQRNKGNFPGRFSGRQFSNSRSEMNVSTLELGDSALYLCASSYGTESSYNEQFFGPGTRLTVL.

This clonotype was seen repeatedly, ten times or more. The chain is built from TRBV5-1 and TRBJ2-3; TRBD1 or TRBD2 may be the D gene (5 bases each). Germline V gives CDR1 SGHRS, CDR2 YFSETQ. Trimming shortened V by 0 bases and J by 2 bases, and 16 bases separated the two germline ends. The CDR3 length is 17 residues. The chain's CDR3 is CASSLAGAPTTTDTQYF. The CDR3, as DNA: TGCGCCAGCAGCTTGGCCGGGGCTCCTACTACCACAGATACGCAGTATTTT.

V is TRBV7-6 and J is TRBJ2-1; D gene uncertain. The V and J ends lost 8 bases and 7 bases respectively, with 12 bases between them. Germline loops: CDR1 SGHVS, CDR2 FNYEAQ. This CDR3 comprises 12 residues. CDR3 amino acids: CASLIVANEQFF. The CDR3 region has the DNA TGTGCCAGCTTAATCGTAGCAAATGAGCAGTTCTTC.

A remark on this clonotype: A much more abundant neighbour one base away suggests this may be a read error. The chain carries TRBV6-6 and TRBJ1-6, with D perhaps matching TRBD1 (5 bases). Germline CDR1 and CDR2: MNHNY and SVGAGI (reference sequence). The CDR3 totals 13 residues. As DNA, the CDR3 is TGTGCCAGCAGTTCAGGGTTGGGGTCACCCCCCCACTTT. It yields the protein CASSSGLGSPPHF.

This clonotype was counted ten times or more. The J gene is TRBJ2-6, the V gene TRBV11-2, with 7 nucleotides matching TRBD1. The trim removed 6 bases at V and 2 bases at J, leaving 4 bases unmatched. CDR3 length: 15 residues. CDR1 and CDR2 from the germline V gene are SGHAT and FQNNGV. CDR3: CASRQTGAGANVLTF. The CDR3 nucleotides are TGTGCCAGCAGACAAACAGGGGCTGGGGCCAACGTCCTGACTTTC.

The DNA for the CDR3 is TGTGCCAGCAGACGTGGGACAGGTTTTCTTTACGAGCAGTACTTC. Protein sequence: CASRRGTGFLYEQYF. The rearrangement links TRBV6-6 to TRBJ2-5; 8 bases agree with TRBD1. The J call is doubtful: the DNA matches TRBJ2-7 better. Germline CDR1 is MNHNY and CDR2 is SVGAGI (reference sequence). CDR3 length: 15 amino acids.

A note on this clonotype: This may arise from a read error, as a much more abundant clone is one base away. This chain joins TRBV10-1 and TRBJ2-3; TRBD1 is a possible D gene (6 bases). The CDR3 has 15 amino acids. Germline V gene lookup returns CDR1 WNHNN and CDR2 SYGVQD (reference sequence). The CDR3 is CTSIIRTESTDTQYF. The DNA of the CDR3 is TGCACCAGCATCATTAGGACAGAAAGCACAGATACGCAGTATTTT.

This clonotype was found many times. The chain recombines TRBV3-1 with TRBJ2-7, with 7 bases aligning to TRBD2. The CDR3 consists of 14 residues. V shed 3 bases and J 3 bases; nucleotides not matched to a gene: 5. CDR1 and CDR2 (germline): LGHDT, YNNKEL (reference sequence). The CDR3: CASSQASGNYEQYF. In nucleotides, the CDR3 is TGTGCCAGCAGCCAGGCTAGCGGCAACTACGAGCAGTACTTC.

A word on this clonotype: A much larger clone sits a single nucleotide away, making a read error possible. This chain connects TRBV7-2 to TRBJ1-5, with 7 nucleotides matching TRBD1. The CDR3 totals 15 residues. Germline CDR1 and CDR2: SGHTA and FQGNSA. In nucleotides, the CDR3 is TGTGCCAGCAGCCCGGACAGGAATAGCAATCAGTCCCAGCATTTT. This sequence encodes CASSPDRNSNQSQHF.

The V and J genes are TRBV4-3 and TRBJ2-1; tentative D call: TRBD1 (6 bases). Trimming shortened V by 4 bases and J by 9 bases, and 19 bases separated the two germline ends. CDR3 length: 15 residues. The germline V gene has CDR1 LGHNA and CDR2 YSLEER. The CDR3 loop reads CASSLDSRGGSEQFF. The CDR3 DNA follows: TGCGCCAGCAGCCTGGACAGCAGGGGTGGCAGTGAGCAGTTCTTC.

This clonotype was counted ten times or more. This rearrangement joins TRBV10-3 to TRBJ2-3, with D maybe TRBD2 (5 bases). In germline, CDR1 is ENHRY, CDR2 SYGVKD. Trimming removed 8 bases from V and 3 bases from J, with 9 bases in between. The CDR3 spans 12 residues. In DNA form, the CDR3 reads TGTGCCATCTCCCAGCGGACAGATACGCAGTATTTT. Translated: CAISQRTDTQYF.

This clonotype was observed many times. The rearrangement joins TRBV6-5 to TRBJ2-1; a weak D match, TRBD1 (5 bases). V gave up 5 bases and J gave up 0 bases, with 11 bases separating them. The germline V gene has CDR1 MNHEY and CDR2 SVGAGI. This CDR3 contains 15 residues. CDR3 residues: CASSKQESSYNEQFF. CDR3 coding DNA: TGTGCCAGCAGTAAACAGGAGAGCTCCTACAATGAGCAGTTCTTC.

In regard to this clonotype: This clone may be a read error of a much larger clone one base away. The chain combines TRBV7-2 with TRBJ2-1; 10 positions match TRBD2. There are 16 residues in the CDR3. Germline CDR1 is SGHTA and CDR2 is FQGNSA. The CDR3 DNA reads as TGTGCCGGCAGCTCCTTTGAAAGCGGGGGGGCCAAGGAGCAGTTCTTC. Amino acids: CAGSSFESGGAKEQFF.

Comment on this clonotype: Since a much larger clone is just one base distant, this may be a read error. The chain links TRBV4-2 to TRBJ1-6; D remains unclear. Germline CDR1 is LGHNA and CDR2 is YNFKEQ. This CDR3 region has 16 residues. Trimming left V 0 bases short and J 7 bases short, with 13 bases between. The CDR3 DNA reads as TGTGCCAGCAGCCAAGAGACGGTTCTGGGGAATTCACCCCTCCACTTT. As protein: CASSQETVLGNSPLHF.

This clonotype was found many times. The rearrangement uses TRBV27 and TRBJ2-3; TRBD2 is a possible D gene (6 bases). This CDR3 spans 12 amino acids. V was trimmed by 3 bases and J by 9 bases, leaving 10 bases between them. Germline V gives CDR1 MNHEY, CDR2 SMNVEV (reference sequence). CDR3 amino acids: CASSFLGGTQYF. CDR3 DNA sequence: TGTGCCAGCAGTTTCCTGGGGGGAACGCAGTATTTT.

Details on this clonotype: A much larger clone differs by one base, so this may be a read error. The V call is TRBV4-3, the J call TRBJ1-5, with D uncertain. Germline V gene data show CDR1 as LGHNA and CDR2 as YSLEER. V shed 0 bases and J shed 0 bases, with 15 bases lying between them. CDR3 length: 18 residues. CDR3 nucleotide sequence: TGCGCCAGCAGCCAAGACCTGTGGACGAATAATAGCAATCAGCCCCAGCATTTT. Residues: CASSQDLWTNNSNQPQHF.

The chain combines TRBV6-2 or TRBV6-3 with TRBJ2-1, with 7 nucleotides matching TRBD1. V dropped 5 bases and J dropped 1; count of bases not matched to a gene: 11. Germline V lookup: CDR1 MNHEY, CDR2 SVGEGT. CDR3 length: 17 amino acids. The CDR3 coding sequence is TGTGCCAGCAGTCCGGATCGGACAGGTTGGTCCTACAATGAGCAGTTCTTC. This gives the protein CASSPDRTGWSYNEQFF.

Ten or more counts support this clonotype. The chain employs TRBV20-1 and TRBJ1-5; no definite D call. From germline, CDR1 is DFQATT and CDR2 SNEGSKA (reference sequence). Deletions cut 4 bases from V and 4 bases from J, with 11 bases between. The CDR3 extends over 13 amino acids. For the CDR3, the DNA is TGCAGTGCTACCCCCTTGGGGAATCAGCCCCAGCATTTT. Translating it yields CSATPLGNQPQHF.

The chain has TRBV27 and TRBJ1-2, with D maybe TRBD1 (6 bases). Trimming took 6 bases from V and 8 from J, leaving 16 bases between them. CDR3 length equals 13 residues. The V gene's germline CDR1 is MNHEY and CDR2 SMNVEV (reference sequence). CDR3 sequence reads: CASSLTGPFGYTF. CDR3 DNA sequence: TGTGCCAGCAGCCTGACAGGTCCCTTCGGCTACACCTTC.